What follows is one TCR beta chain and its context. The antigen this receptor binds is unknown. It has no much larger one-base neighbor in the sample; base qualities were not kept. This sample stems from a study of cytomegalovirus exposure and HLA in healthy donors (dated by TCRdb to about 2017). General notes on the study: An earlier analysis of roughly 630 of the donors reported about 250 Gb of sequence data and some 120 million unique TCR beta sequences from roughly 200 million T cells. Genome-wide SNP genotypes for about three fifths of the roughly 670 donors were used in a later genetic analysis, which treated that subset as a discovery cohort. The study was designed to test whether signatures of past pathogen exposure could be identified by cataloging public T cell receptors. Of the approximately 400 genotyped donors, approximately 83% fell in the genetic ancestry cluster associated with self-reported Caucasian donors. The study used immunosequencing to profile the T cell repertoires of approximately 640 subjects and linked those repertoires to cytomegalovirus serostatus. Alongside the repertoire data, information on donor age, sex, ethnicity and CMV serostatus was compiled. Every repertoire in the discovery cohort had been generated on one and the same sequencing platform. Among around 400 genotyped donors of the cohort, an average of about 220,000 unique TCR beta nucleotide sequences was sequenced per donor, of which 15% to 20% were non-productive. Because of strong linkage in the cohort, four to six DR-DQ haplotypes were treated as single units for association and clustering. Rather than drawing on any new phenotypic data, the later analysis identified candidate immune exposures from TCR beta sequences and the way those sequences occurred across donors. Along with the roughly 700-subject first cohort, a separate validation cohort of 120 different subjects was used. The study combined high-throughput TCR immunosequencing, statistical association of individual TCRs with disease status, and machine learning to predict cytomegalovirus infection status. To decide whether each TCR beta V gene segment behaved as functional or pseudogenic, an earlier analysis of some 580 of the donors relied on high-throughput TCR beta sequencing. A later analysis re-examined previously published TCR beta repertoires from hundreds of donors and added high-resolution HLA genotyping to investigate patterns of TCR occurrence. Typing coverage varied by locus: roughly 620-630 donors for A, B, C, DRB1 and DQB1; approximately 520 for DQA1; more than 600 for DPA1; 450 to 480 for DPB1. Around 320 gigabases of sequencing data and around 87 million unique TCR sequences were included in an early release covering several hundred HLA-typed donors. HLA typing included class I and class II loci at four-digit resolution.

The library was made by the immunoSEQ multiplex PCR assay. The multiplex PCR relied on a mix of 60 forward primers for TCR Vbeta segments and 13 reverse primers for TCR Jbeta segments. The CDR3 region of rearranged TCR beta genes was amplified from genomic DNA by a multiplex PCR assay. Amplified TCR beta libraries were sequenced as 87-base-pair reads on the Illumina HiSeq System. The paper's data handling went like this. In a later analysis, roughly 80 million unique TCR beta chains were counted across the roughly 610 repertoires, and some 10 million of these chains were shared by at least two donors. To remove PCR and sequencing errors, raw reads were error-corrected and collapsed into unique sequences using a nearest-neighbor algorithm that merged closely related sequences. CDR3 sequences were aligned to IMGT reference sequences to assign V, D and J gene segments. For a sequence to be retained, a match of at least six nucleotides was required to both a V gene segment and a J gene segment. Rearrangements were classified as productive when the CDR3 lacked stop codons and remained in frame with V and J, and all other rearrangements were classified as non-productive. CDR3 was defined by IMGT convention, running from the second conserved V-encoded cysteine to the conserved J-encoded phenylalanine. The earlier analysis of roughly 590 of the donors excluded any sequence lacking an unambiguous match to a single V gene segment. In an earlier analysis of 587 of the donors, V segments were called functional above 56.7% productive rearrangements and were called segregating when the between-donor standard deviation exceeded 5%. To diagnose cytomegalovirus status from the catalog of TCR beta chain sequences, a statistical classification framework was built. In a later analysis, TCR nucleotide sequences were compared against IMGT/GENE-DB human TR gene sequences so that V and J genes could be assigned. The TCRdist pipeline was used in a later analysis to assign CDR3 sequences and most-parsimonious VDJ recombination scenarios. In a later analysis, every TCR beta chain was defined by the combination of its CDR3 amino acid sequence and its V-gene family, and reads without a unique V-gene family were dropped. A later analysis removed 592 highly shared, low-generation-probability nucleotide sequences to deal with suspected cross-contamination and a sequencing artifact. For each public chain, a later analysis derived a clonal expansion index from normalized ranks of inferred template counts within each repertoire. A later analysis computed generation probabilities with a VDJ recombination model fitted to out-of-frame rearrangements, and checked the results against IGoR. Hypergeometric tests were used in a later analysis to score TCR-TCR, TCR-HLA and TCR-CMV co-occurrence, with a repertoire-size bias correction applied to the TCR pairs. In a later analysis, false discovery rates were estimated by permuting HLA or CMV assignments 20 times. A later analysis grouped co-occurring TCRs with DBSCAN, adding TCRdist sequence similarity when clustering within HLA-allele-positive subsets. Co-occurrence clustering excluded repertoires with fewer than 30,000 or more than 120,000 public chains, plus five with anomalous nucleotide sharing. TCRdb re-hosts the immuneACCESS table, in-frame sequences only. Its copies lack some clones; in the studies checked, an unresolved V gene accounts for under half of them, and the cause for the rest is not known. V and J calls and clone size are given by that table; D and trimming were obtained from the DNA. This sample gives 100,000 to 150,000 clones in total; about 82% of them show up just once. 1% to 1.5% of the sample lies in the top ten.

In total, about 650 healthy bone marrow donors made up the cohort. All cohort members were sampled while nominally healthy, although unrecorded immune exposures were likely present. The donor tested CMV seronegative and was one of the 352 seronegative cohort members. Every donor gave a peripheral blood sample, and the peripheral blood mononuclear cells from that sample were used for TCR beta sequencing. The Qiagen DNeasy Blood Extraction Kit was used to extract genomic DNA from the blood cell samples. What the work shows at the level of the full study, not this receptor alone: Broadly in line with IMGT annotations, most TCR beta V segments showed up in productive rearrangements about 87% or about 30% of the time in an earlier analysis of approximately 600 of the donors. Compared with equally common non-associated chains, HLA-associated TCR beta chains in a later analysis were more clonally expanded and had lower generation probabilities. A later analysis associated 15,000 to 20,000 TCR beta sequences with specific HLA alleles at a false discovery rate of 0.05. Most CMV-associated TCR beta chains appeared to be HLA-restricted in a later analysis, and the HLA associations seemed to be driven largely by CMV exposure. Because some donors lacked HLA typing at each locus, the association tests relied only on the typed subset. The study listed 150 to 200 TCR beta chains as associated with cytomegalovirus. In a later analysis, several top co-occurrence clusters were reported to appear linked to parvovirus B19, influenza, CMV and Epstein-Barr virus. Because the 87-base-pair reads could not distinguish some IMGT-functional V segments, including TRBV6-2 and TRBV6-3, those segments were excluded. The classifier was reported to diagnose cytomegalovirus status with high specificity and sensitivity in both the original cohort and the validation cohort. A later genetic analysis associated a missense DCLRE1C variant with V-gene and J-gene trimming of TCR beta chains, and an independent cohort replicated the association. Correlated functional status among segregating V segments might reflect linkage disequilibrium, but an unknown experimental factor could not be ruled out. Because counts were too low, roughly 18 rarely observed V segments, including chromosome 9 orphons, were left out of the earlier analysis of 587 of the donors. In a later analysis, TCR association rates were found to vary across HLA loci, with the most associated TCRs seen for DRB1 alleles and the fewest for HLA-C alleles. The only immune exposure information available for the cohort was CMV serostatus. This cohort had only TCR beta chains sequenced, and the lack of alpha or paired-chain data limited which features could be detected. A cluster of highly shared sequence variants was judged likely to be a technical artifact of the sequencing pipeline. A further reported finding was that TCR beta sequences accurately predicted the HLA-A and HLA-B alleles for most subjects in the first cohort. The authors suggested that the approach could potentially be generalized to other disease states and immunological phenotypes. Roughly uniform sequencing depth across donors was assumed in presence/absence analyses, although this assumption may not hold. Most TCR sequences were seen in very few donors, while some public TCRs were found in many individuals. According to a later genetic analysis, donors in an Asian-associated ancestry cluster had fewer N-insertions in productive TCRs than the approximately 670-donor mean. Strong co-occurrence of HLA alleles, especially DR and DQ, made assigning TCR associations to individual alleles difficult. Three of the identified cytomegalovirus-associated TCR beta chains were confirmed in vitro to be specific for cytomegalovirus antigens.

V ends up 7 bases short and J 1 base short, with an unmatched junction base count of 7. CDR1 and CDR2 were assigned from the germline V gene as SQVTM and ANQGSEA. Including the terminal cysteine and phenylalanine, the CDR3 comprises 13 residues. The only DNA kept is the CDR3, 39 bases in frame from the first base. This TCR was recovered from a boy aged 5-17 years in good health and CMV-seronegative. The specimen was PBMCs. The chain links TRBV29-1 with TRBJ2-7; 7 central bases correspond to TRBD2. Here the CDR3 is given as CSASGLLSYEQYF. The DNA sequence reads TGCAGCGCCTCGGGACTACTTTCCTACGAGCAGTACTTC.